This TCR beta chain came from a study of cytomegalovirus exposure and HLA in healthy donors. With 60 Vbeta and 13 Jbeta primers, the PCR was carried out. Some clones are missing from TCRdb's copy, which holds only in-frame ones; the method was immunoSEQ multiplex PCR. This table holds 160,000 or so clones, approximately 80% found once. What was sequenced was PBMCs. The TCR originated in a man in his thirties or forties in good health and CMV-seropositive.

CDR3 nucleotide sequence: TGTGCCAGCAGCGTAAACAGCAATGAGCAGTTCTTC. This gives the protein CASSVNSNEQFF. V is TRBV5-6 and J is TRBJ2-1; D not certain. V lost 4 bases to trimming and J lost 6 bases, with 8 bases between them. Germline V gene sequence: CDR1 SGHDT, CDR2 YYEEEE. The CDR3 loop spans 12 amino acids.